This T cell receptor beta chain was obtained from a study of regulatory T cells in long-lasting Graves disease. Time point described: newly diagnosed GD, antithyroid drugs for less than 3 months. Researchers made the TCR library from RNA that was extracted from PBMCs. The table lists this clonotype with many counts. CDR3-region Arm-PCR and iRepertoire HTBI primers produced the TCR beta libraries. TCRdb recomputed calls from the multiplex PCR reads with MiXCR, one row per CDR3 protein. The sample shows under 700,000 distinct CDR3 sequences, 15% to 20% of them seen only once. This CDR3 is 13 amino acids long. Germline loops: CDR1 KGHSH, CDR2 LQKENI. The V end lost 2 bases, the J end lost 6 bases, and 11 bases lay between the germline ends. This sample also belongs to another study, concerning T cells in Graves' hyperthyroidism and ophthalmopathy. That work adds: Most thyroid clonotypes expanded above 0.001 appeared in blood too. The model foresaw ophthalmopathy a median approximately 6.3 months prior to onset.

The TCR sequence derives from a middle-aged woman with Graves disease. The V and J genes are TRBV18 and TRBJ2-7, with D uncertain. The source was peripheral blood mononuclear cells (PBMCs), collected at new diagnosis, from a patient treated with antithyroid drugs. The CDR3 protein is CASSPGTTGEQYF. The CDR3 nucleotides read TGTGCCAGCTCACCAGGAACGACGGGCGAGCAGTACTTC.